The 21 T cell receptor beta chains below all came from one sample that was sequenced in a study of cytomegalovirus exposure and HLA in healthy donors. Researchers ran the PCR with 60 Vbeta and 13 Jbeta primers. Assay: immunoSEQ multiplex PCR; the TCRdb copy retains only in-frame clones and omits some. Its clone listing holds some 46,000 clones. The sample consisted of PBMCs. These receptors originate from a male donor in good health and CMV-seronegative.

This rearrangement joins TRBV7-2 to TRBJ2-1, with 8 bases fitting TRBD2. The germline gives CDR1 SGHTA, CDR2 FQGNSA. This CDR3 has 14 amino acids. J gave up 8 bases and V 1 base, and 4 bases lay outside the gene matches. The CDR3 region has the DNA TGTGCCAGCAGCTTAGGAGCGGGAGCCTATGAGCAGTTCTTC. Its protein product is CASSLGAGAYEQFF.

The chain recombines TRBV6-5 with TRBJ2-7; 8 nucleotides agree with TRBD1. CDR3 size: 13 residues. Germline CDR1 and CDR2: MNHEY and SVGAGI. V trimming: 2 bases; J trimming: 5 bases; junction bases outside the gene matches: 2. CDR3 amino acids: CASSYDRGNEQYF. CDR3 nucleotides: TGTGCCAGCAGTTACGACAGGGGCAACGAGCAGTACTTC.

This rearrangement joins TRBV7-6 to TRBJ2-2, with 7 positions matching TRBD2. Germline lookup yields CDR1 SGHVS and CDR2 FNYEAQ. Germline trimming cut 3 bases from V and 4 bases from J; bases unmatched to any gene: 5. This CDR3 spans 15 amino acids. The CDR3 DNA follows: TGTGCCAGCAGCTTCAGTACGGGGGGCACCGGGGAGCTGTTTTTT. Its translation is CASSFSTGGTGELFF.

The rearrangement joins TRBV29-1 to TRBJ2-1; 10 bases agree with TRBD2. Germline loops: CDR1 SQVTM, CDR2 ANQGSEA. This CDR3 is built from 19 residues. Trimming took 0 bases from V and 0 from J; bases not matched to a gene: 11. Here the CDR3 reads CSVEDPASGGLSSYNEQFF. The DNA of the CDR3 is TGCAGCGTTGAAGATCCTGCTAGCGGGGGTTTAAGCTCCTACAATGAGCAGTTCTTC.

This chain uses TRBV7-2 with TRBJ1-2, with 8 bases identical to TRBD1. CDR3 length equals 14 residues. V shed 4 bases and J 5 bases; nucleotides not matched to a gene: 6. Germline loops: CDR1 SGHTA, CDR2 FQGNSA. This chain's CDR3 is CASSSQGALYGYTF. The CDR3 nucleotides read TGTGCCAGCAGCTCTCAGGGGGCTTTATATGGCTACACCTTC. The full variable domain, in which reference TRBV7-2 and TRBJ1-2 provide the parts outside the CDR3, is GAGVSQSPSNKVTEKGKDVELRCDPISGHTALYWYRQSLGQGLEFLIYFQGNSAPDKSGLPSDRFSAERTGGSVSTLTIQRTQQEDSAVYLCASSSQGALYGYTFGSGTRLTVV.

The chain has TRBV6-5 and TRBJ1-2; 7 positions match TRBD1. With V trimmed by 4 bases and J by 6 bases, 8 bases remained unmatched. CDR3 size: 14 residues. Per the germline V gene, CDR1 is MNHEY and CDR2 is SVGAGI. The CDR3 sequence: CASSSSVRGHGYTF. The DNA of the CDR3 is TGTGCCAGCAGTTCCTCGGTTAGGGGGCATGGCTACACCTTC.

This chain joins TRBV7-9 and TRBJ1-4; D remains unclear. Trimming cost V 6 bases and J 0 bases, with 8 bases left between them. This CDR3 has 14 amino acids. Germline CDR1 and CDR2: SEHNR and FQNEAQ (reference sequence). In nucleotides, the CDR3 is TGTGCCAGCAGTGTTGGAGCAACTAATGAAAAACTGTTTTTT. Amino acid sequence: CASSVGATNEKLFF.

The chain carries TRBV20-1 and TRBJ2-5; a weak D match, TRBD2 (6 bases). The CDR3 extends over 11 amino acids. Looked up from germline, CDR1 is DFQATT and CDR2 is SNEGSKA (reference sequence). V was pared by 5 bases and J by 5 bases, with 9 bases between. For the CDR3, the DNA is TGCAGTGCTGGGGAGGTGGAGACCCAGTACTTC. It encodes CSAGEVETQYF.

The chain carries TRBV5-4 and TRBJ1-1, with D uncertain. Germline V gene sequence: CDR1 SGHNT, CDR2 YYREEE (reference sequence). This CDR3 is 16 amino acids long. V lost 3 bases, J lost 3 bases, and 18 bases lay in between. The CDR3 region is CASSSRPGPGDTEAFF. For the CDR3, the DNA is TGTGCCAGCAGCTCTCGTCCCGGACCCGGGGACACTGAAGCTTTCTTT.

CDR3 sequence: CASGLGPRGGKLFF. The CDR3 nucleotides read TGTGCTAGTGGTTTGGGCCCCCGGGGGGGAAAACTGTTTTTT. This sequence joins TRBV12-5 and TRBJ1-4, with D possibly TRBD1 on 5 matching bases. CDR3 length: 14 amino acids. Per the germline V gene, CDR1 is LGHNT and CDR2 is FRNRAP. Trimming shortened V by 1 base and J by 10 bases, and 13 bases separated the two germline ends.

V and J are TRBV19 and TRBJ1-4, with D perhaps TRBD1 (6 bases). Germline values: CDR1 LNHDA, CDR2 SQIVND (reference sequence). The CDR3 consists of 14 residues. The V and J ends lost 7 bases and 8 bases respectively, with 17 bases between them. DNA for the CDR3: TGTGCCAGTAAAAACAGGGCCTTGAGGGAAAAACTGTTTTTT. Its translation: CASKNRALREKLFF.

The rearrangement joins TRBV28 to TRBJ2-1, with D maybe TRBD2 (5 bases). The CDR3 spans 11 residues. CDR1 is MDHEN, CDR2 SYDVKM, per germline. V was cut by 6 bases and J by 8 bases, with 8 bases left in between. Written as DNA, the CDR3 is TGTGCCAGCAGAACTAGATATGAGCAGTTCTTC. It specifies CASRTRYEQFF.

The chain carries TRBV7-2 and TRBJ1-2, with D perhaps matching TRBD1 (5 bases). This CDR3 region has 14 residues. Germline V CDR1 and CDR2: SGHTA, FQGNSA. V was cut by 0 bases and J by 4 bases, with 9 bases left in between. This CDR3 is CASSLAGAGYGYTF. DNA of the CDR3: TGTGCCAGCAGCTTAGCTGGGGCTGGCTATGGCTACACCTTC.

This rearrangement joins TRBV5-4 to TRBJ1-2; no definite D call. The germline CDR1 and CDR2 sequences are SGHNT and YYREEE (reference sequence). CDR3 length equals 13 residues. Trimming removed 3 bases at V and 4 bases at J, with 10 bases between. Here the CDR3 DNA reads TGTGCCAGCAGCTCCGGGAAAAGCTATGGCTACACCTTC. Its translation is CASSSGKSYGYTF.

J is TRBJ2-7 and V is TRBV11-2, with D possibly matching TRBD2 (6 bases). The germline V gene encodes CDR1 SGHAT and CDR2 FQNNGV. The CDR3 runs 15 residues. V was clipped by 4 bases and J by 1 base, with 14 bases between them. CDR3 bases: TGTGCCAGCAGCTACCCCCACCGGGGGTCCTACGAGCAGTACTTC. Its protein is CASSYPHRGSYEQYF. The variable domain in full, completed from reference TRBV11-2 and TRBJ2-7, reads EAGVAQSPRYKIIEKRQSVAFWCNPISGHATLYWYQQILGQGPKLLIQFQNNGVVDDSQLPKDRFSAERLKGVDSTLKIQPAKLEDSAVYLCASSYPHRGSYEQYFGPGTRLTVT.

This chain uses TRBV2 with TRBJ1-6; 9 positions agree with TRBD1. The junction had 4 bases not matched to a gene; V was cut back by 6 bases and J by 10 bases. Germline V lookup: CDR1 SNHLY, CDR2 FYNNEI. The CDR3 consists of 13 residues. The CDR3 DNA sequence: TGTGCCAGCAGGGGACAGGGCCGATCACCCCTCCACTTT. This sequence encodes CASRGQGRSPLHF. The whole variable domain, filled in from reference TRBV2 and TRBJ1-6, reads EPEVTQTPSHQVTQMGQEVILRCVPISNHLYFYWYRQILGQKVEFLVSFYNNEISEKSEIFDDQFSVERPDGSNFTLKIRSTKLEDSAMYFCASRGQGRSPLHFGNGTRLTVT.

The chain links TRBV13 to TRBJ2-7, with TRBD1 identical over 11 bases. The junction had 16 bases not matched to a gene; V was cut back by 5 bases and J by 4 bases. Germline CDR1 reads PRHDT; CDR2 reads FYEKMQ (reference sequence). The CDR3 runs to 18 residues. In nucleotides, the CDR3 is TGTGCCAGCAGCGCCCGGACAGGGGGCAGGCTAGCGGGATACGAGCAGTACTTC. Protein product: CASSARTGGRLAGYEQYF.

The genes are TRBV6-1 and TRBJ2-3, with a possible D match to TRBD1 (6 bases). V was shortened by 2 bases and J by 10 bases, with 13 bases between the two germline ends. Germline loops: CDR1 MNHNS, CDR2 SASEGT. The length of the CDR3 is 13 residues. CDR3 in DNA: TGTGCCAGCAGTGAATCCGTACAGGGAGCGCAGTATTTT. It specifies CASSESVQGAQYF.

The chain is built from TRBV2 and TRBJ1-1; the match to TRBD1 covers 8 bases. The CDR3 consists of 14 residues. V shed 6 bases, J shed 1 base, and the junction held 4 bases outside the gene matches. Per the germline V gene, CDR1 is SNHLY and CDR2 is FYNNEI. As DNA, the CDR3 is TGTGCCAGCAGGGACAGGGTACCGAACACTGAAGCTTTCTTT. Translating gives CASRDRVPNTEAFF.

The CDR3 protein is CASSSGGLRAEAFF. The CDR3 bases are TGTGCCAGTAGCTCAGGGGGCTTAAGGGCTGAAGCTTTCTTT. The chain couples TRBV19 to TRBJ1-1, with 8 bases fitting TRBD1. CDR3 length equals 14 residues. The V gene's germline CDR1 is LNHDA and CDR2 SQIVND (reference sequence). V dropped 6 bases and J dropped 6; count of bases not matched to a gene: 9.

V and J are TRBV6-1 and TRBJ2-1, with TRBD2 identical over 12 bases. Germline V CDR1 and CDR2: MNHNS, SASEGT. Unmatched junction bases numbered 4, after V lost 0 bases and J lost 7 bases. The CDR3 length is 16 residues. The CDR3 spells CASSEALAGGRNEQFF. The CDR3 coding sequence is TGTGCCAGCAGTGAAGCGCTAGCGGGAGGGCGAAATGAGCAGTTCTTC.